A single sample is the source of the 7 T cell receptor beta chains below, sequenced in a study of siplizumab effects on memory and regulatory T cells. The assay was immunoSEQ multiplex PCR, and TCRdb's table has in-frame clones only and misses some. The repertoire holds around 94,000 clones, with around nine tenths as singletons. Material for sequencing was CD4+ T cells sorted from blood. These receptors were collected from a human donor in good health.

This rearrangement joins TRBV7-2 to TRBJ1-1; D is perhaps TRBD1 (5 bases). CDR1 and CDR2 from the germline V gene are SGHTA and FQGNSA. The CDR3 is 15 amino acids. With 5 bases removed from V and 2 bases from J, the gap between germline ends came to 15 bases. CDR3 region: CASSRTPGDNTEAFF. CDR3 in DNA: TGTGCCAGCAGCCGTACCCCGGGGGATAACACTGAAGCTTTCTTT.

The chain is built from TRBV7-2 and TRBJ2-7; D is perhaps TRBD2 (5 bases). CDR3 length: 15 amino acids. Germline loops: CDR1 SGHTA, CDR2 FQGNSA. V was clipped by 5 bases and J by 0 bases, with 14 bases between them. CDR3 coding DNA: TGTGCCAGCAGCCTGAGCGGACCCAGCTCCTACGAGCAGTACTTC. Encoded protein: CASSLSGPSSYEQYF. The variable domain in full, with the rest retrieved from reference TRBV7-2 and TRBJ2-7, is GAGVSQSPSNKVTEKGKDVELRCDPISGHTALYWYRQSLGQGLEFLIYFQGNSAPDKSGLPSDRFSAERTGGSVSTLTIQRTQQEDSAVYLCASSLSGPSSYEQYFGPGTRLTVT.

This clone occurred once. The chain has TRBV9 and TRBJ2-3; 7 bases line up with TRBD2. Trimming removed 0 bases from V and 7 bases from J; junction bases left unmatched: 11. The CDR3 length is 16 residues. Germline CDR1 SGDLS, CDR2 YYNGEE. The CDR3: CASSVVGGGPINTQYF. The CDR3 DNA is TGTGCCAGCAGCGTAGTGGGGGGAGGGCCGATTAATACGCAGTATTTT.

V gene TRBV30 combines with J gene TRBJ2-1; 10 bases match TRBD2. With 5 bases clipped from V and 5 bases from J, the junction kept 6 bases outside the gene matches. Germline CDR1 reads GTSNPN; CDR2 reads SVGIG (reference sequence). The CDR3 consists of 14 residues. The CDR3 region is CAWEASGRDNEQFF. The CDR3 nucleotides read TGTGCCTGGGAGGCCAGCGGGAGGGACAATGAGCAGTTCTTC.

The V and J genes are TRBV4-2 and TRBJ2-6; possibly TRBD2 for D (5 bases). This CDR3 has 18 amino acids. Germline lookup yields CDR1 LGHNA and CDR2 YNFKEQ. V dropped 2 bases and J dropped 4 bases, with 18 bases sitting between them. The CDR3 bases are TGTGCCAGCAGCCAACGGGGAGAGGGCCTAGAAGGGGCCAACGTCCTGACTTTC. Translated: CASSQRGEGLEGANVLTF.

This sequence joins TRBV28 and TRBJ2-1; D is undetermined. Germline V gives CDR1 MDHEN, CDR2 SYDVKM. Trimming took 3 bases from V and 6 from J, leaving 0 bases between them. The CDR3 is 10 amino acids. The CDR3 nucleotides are TGTGCCAGCAGTTTCAATGAGCAGTTCTTC. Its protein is CASSFNEQFF.

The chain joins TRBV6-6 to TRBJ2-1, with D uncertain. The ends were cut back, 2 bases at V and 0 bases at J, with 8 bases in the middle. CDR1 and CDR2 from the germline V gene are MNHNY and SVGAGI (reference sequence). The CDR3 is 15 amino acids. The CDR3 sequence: CASSYQVSSYNEQFF. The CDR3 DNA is TGTGCCAGCAGTTACCAAGTAAGCTCCTACAATGAGCAGTTCTTC.